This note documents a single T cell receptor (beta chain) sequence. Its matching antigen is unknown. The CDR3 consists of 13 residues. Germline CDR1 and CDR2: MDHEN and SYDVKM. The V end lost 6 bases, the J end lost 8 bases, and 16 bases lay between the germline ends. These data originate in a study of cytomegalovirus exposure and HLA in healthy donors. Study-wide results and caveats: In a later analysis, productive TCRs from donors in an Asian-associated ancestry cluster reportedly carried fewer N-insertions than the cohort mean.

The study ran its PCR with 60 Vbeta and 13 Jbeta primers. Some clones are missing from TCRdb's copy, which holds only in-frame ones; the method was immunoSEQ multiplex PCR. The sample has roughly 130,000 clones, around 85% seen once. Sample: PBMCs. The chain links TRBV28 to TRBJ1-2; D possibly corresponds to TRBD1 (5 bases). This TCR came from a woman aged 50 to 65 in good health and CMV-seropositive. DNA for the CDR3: TGTGCCAGCAGCACAAATTTTGGGGGGGGCTACACCTTC. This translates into CASSTNFGGGYTF.